Following are 15 T cell receptor beta chains from one sample sequenced in a study of identical twins. TCRdb fed the 5' RACE reads into MiXCR, producing one record per CDR3 protein. Of approximately 500,000 distinct CDR3 sequences detected, about 24% appear once; the ten largest clones hold over 2.5%. These data were also filed under a second study, of T cells expressing NK-cell markers.

Sequencing was performed on CD4+ T cells sorted from blood. The receptors were gathered from a young woman in good health.

In this sample, this clonotype turned up many times. The V gene is TRBV12-3 or TRBV12-4, the J gene TRBJ1-3; D unclear. Deletions cut 5 bases from V and 5 bases from J, with 4 bases between. This CDR3 has 11 residues. The DNA of the CDR3 is TGTGCCAGCAGTGTCAGAAACACCATATATTTT. This translates into CASSVRNTIYF.

The rearrangement links TRBV4-2 to TRBJ2-7; 13 bases align to TRBD2. With V trimmed by 4 bases and J by 1 base, 4 bases remained unmatched. This CDR3 region has 16 residues. Germline V lookup: CDR1 LGHNA, CDR2 YNFKEQ. The chain's CDR3 is CASSPGLAGLSYEQYF. As DNA, the CDR3 is TGTGCCAGCAGCCCGGGACTAGCGGGGTTATCCTACGAGCAGTACTTC.

The chain combines TRBV5-1 with TRBJ2-7; 7 nucleotides align to TRBD1. With V trimmed by 7 bases and J by 4 bases, 14 bases remained unmatched. CDR3 length: 15 residues. CDR1 is SGHRS, CDR2 YFSETQ, per germline. For the CDR3, the DNA is TGCGCCAGCTGCCACGGTCCCGGGACAGATTACGAGCAGTACTTC. Translation gives CASCHGPGTDYEQYF.

This clonotype was detected ten times or more. The chain recombines TRBV7-8 with TRBJ1-5; maybe TRBD1 (6 bases). The germline gives CDR1 SGHVS, CDR2 FQNEAQ. The CDR3 is made up of 18 amino acids. The V end lost 5 bases, the J end lost 0 bases, and 20 bases lay between the germline ends. This CDR3 is CASSPNRVLRDSNQPQHF. CDR3 DNA: TGTGCCAGCAGCCCTAACAGGGTACTAAGGGATAGCAATCAGCCCCAGCATTTT.

This clonotype was observed a few times. This chain connects TRBV12-3 or TRBV12-4 to TRBJ1-1, with unresolved D. The CDR3 has 13 residues. Trimming left V 3 bases short and J 6 bases short, with 11 bases between. CDR3 loop: CASSFRRTAEAFF. The CDR3 coding sequence is TGTGCCAGCAGTTTCCGGAGGACGGCTGAAGCTTTCTTT.

The chain links TRBV7-2 to TRBJ1-5; D ambiguous. Deletions cut 5 bases from V and 7 bases from J, with 9 bases between. CDR1 SGHTA and CDR2 FQGNSA come from the germline V gene. CDR3 size: 12 residues. CDR3 protein: CASSHAGQPQHF. CDR3 sequence (DNA): TGTGCCAGCAGCCACGCCGGGCAGCCCCAGCATTTT.

This clonotype was observed many times. V gene TRBV7-9 combines with J gene TRBJ2-2; TRBD2 agrees at 7 bases. The CDR3 loop spans 13 amino acids. V lost 3 bases and J lost 5; bases outside the gene matches: 0. CDR1 and CDR2 (germline): SEHNR, FQNEAQ (reference sequence). DNA for the CDR3: TGTGCCAGCAGCTTCGGGGGGACCGGGGAGCTGTTTTTT. This codes for CASSFGGTGELFF.

This clonotype was found many times. The chain recombines TRBV5-1 with TRBJ2-2; D gene uncertain. The ends were cut back, 4 bases at V and 4 bases at J, with 8 bases in the middle. Germline V CDR1 and CDR2: SGHRS, YFSETQ. The CDR3 runs 13 residues. The CDR3 DNA reads TGCGCCAGCAGCCCCGGGTCCACCGGGGAGCTGTTTTTT. Translating gives CASSPGSTGELFF.

This clonotype was picked up a small number of times. The chain carries TRBV9 and TRBJ2-1; the match to TRBD2 covers 8 bases. Trimming cost V 9 bases and J 5 bases; bases outside gene matches: 10. Germline CDR1 reads SGDLS; CDR2 reads YYNGEE. CDR3 size: 14 residues. The CDR3 bases are TGTGCCATTCTTAGCGGGGTAAAAAACAATGAGCAGTTCTTC. Protein sequence: CAILSGVKNNEQFF. Using reference TRBV9 and TRBJ2-1 for the parts outside the CDR3, the full variable domain is DSGVTQTPKHLITATGQRVTLRCSPRSGDLSVYWYQQSLDQGLQFLIQYYNGEERAKGNILERFSAQQFPDLHSELNLSSLELGDSALYFCAILSGVKNNEQFFGPGTRLTVL.

This clonotype was found a few times. V usage is TRBV10-3 and J usage is TRBJ2-3; 12 nucleotides line up with TRBD1. The germline CDR1 and CDR2 sequences are ENHRY and SYGVKD. The V gene end was trimmed by 6 bases and the J gene end by 5 bases; junction bases not matched to a gene: 6. The CDR3 contains 15 residues. CDR3 bases: TGTGCCATCAGGGGCCGGGACAGGGGGCAAGATACGCAGTATTTT. It codes for CAIRGRDRGQDTQYF.

V gene TRBV20-1 combines with J gene TRBJ2-5; D is possibly TRBD2 (6 bases). The CDR3 has 14 residues. Trimming took 3 bases from V and 3 from J, leaving 14 bases between them. Germline CDR1 is DFQATT and CDR2 is SNEGSKA (reference sequence). CDR3 DNA sequence: TGCAGTGCTAGTCTGGTGACGGGAGAAGAGACCCAGTACTTC. It yields the protein CSASLVTGEETQYF.

The chain joins TRBV7-9 to TRBJ1-5; TRBD1 agrees at 7 bases. The CDR3 is 13 amino acids. Unmatched junction bases numbered 6, after V lost 10 bases and J lost 3 bases. Per the germline V gene, CDR1 is SEHNR and CDR2 is FQNEAQ (reference sequence). The DNA for the CDR3 is TGTGCCACCTCGGGACAGACCAATCAGCCCCAGCATTTT. Amino acids: CATSGQTNQPQHF.

This clonotype appeared once. The V gene is TRBV10-3, the J gene TRBJ1-5, with 8 bases aligning to TRBD1. The germline V gene encodes CDR1 ENHRY and CDR2 SYGVKD. The CDR3 is made up of 15 amino acids. Trimming at V came to 0 bases and at J to 7 bases, leaving 5 bases not matched to a gene. The DNA of the CDR3 is TGTGCCATCAGTGAGTCATTACAGGGGGTACAGCCCCAGCATTTT. This gives the protein CAISESLQGVQPQHF.

This clonotype has a handful of counts. J is TRBJ2-1 and V is TRBV7-3; 11 nucleotides align to TRBD2. The germline V gene encodes CDR1 SGHTA and CDR2 FQGTGA. The CDR3 length is 17 residues. The V gene end was trimmed by 5 bases and the J gene end by 2 bases; junction bases not matched to a gene: 8. In DNA form, the CDR3 reads TGTGCCAGCAGCCGGGCCAGTAGCGGGGGGGCCTACAATGAGCAGTTCTTC. Its translation is CASSRASSGGAYNEQFF.

CDR3 sequence: CASSLVGTGSYEQYF. CDR3 coding DNA: TGTGCCAGCAGCTTGGTCGGGACAGGGAGCTACGAGCAGTACTTC. The rearrangement uses TRBV5-5 and TRBJ2-7, with 9 bases lining up with TRBD1. The CDR3 runs 15 residues. The germline CDR1 and CDR2 sequences are SGHKS and YYEKEE (reference sequence). Losses at the gene ends were 0 bases for V and 3 bases for J; bases not matched to a gene: 4.